Shown below are 5 T cell receptor beta chains from a single sample sequenced in a study of shared clonotypes between healthy human individuals. Some clones are missing from TCRdb's copy, which holds only in-frame ones; the method was immunoSEQ multiplex PCR. This sample has hundreds of thousands of clones, with around 95% found just once. Positively selected for CCR7, the CD45RO-negative cells used as naive CD8 cells excluded terminally differentiated effector memory CD45RA+ cells. Sequencing input: naive CD8+ T cells sorted from blood. The origin of the receptors is a woman under 40 in good health.

This clone showed up just once. This chain connects TRBV5-6 to TRBJ2-2; D unclear. With 0 bases removed from V and 1 base from J, the gap between germline ends came to 7 bases. This CDR3 has 15 amino acids. Germline V CDR1 and CDR2: SGHDT, YYEEEE. CDR3 bases: TGTGCCAGCAGCTTGGACCGCTTGAACACCGGGGAGCTGTTTTTT. Its protein is CASSLDRLNTGELFF.

This rearrangement joins TRBV9 to TRBJ2-1; TRBD2 agrees at 12 bases. This CDR3 contains 16 residues. V trimming: 4 bases; J trimming: 8 bases; junction bases outside the gene matches: 10. Germline V lookup: CDR1 SGDLS, CDR2 YYNGEE. The CDR3, as DNA: TGTGCCAGCAGCCCTTTGACTAGCGGGAGAGTTCATGAGCAGTTCTTC. Its protein product is CASSPLTSGRVHEQFF.

V usage is TRBV16 and J usage is TRBJ2-7, with D perhaps TRBD1 (5 bases). Per germline, CDR1 KGHSY and CDR2 FQNENV. The CDR3 loop spans 16 amino acids. V was shortened by 0 bases and J by 7 bases, with 19 bases between the two germline ends. Written as DNA, the CDR3 is TGTGCCAGCAGCCAATCGGCAGGGCGCAGGCTGCGGGAGCAGTACTTC. Encoded protein: CASSQSAGRRLREQYF.

In nucleotides, the CDR3 is TGTGCCAGCGGATCAGACTACGAGCAGTACTTC. Amino acids: CASGSDYEQYF. The genes are TRBV7-6 and TRBJ2-5; D gene unclear. The J call is in doubt because the DNA end fits TRBJ2-7 better. This CDR3 has 11 amino acids. Germline V gene sequence: CDR1 SGHVS, CDR2 FNYEAQ.

This chain joins TRBV27 and TRBJ2-7; D gene uncertain. This CDR3 has 11 amino acids. From germline, CDR1 is MNHEY and CDR2 SMNVEV (reference sequence). The V and J ends lost 5 bases and 1 base respectively, with 3 bases between them. The CDR3 reads CASSESYEQYF. In DNA, the CDR3 is TGTGCCAGCAGTGAGTCCTACGAGCAGTACTTC.